These 8 T cell receptor beta chains were all obtained from the same sample, sequenced in a study of T cells in tuberculosis. Generated by immunoSEQ multiplex PCR, the TCRdb table keeps only in-frame clones and is missing some. The table records tens of thousands of clones, less than 95% of them present only once. Material: PBMCs. These receptors were collected from a donor between 10 and 35 years old with latent tuberculosis or without tuberculosis infection. Some clones in this sample may be carry-over from other donors' samples.

V and J are TRBV6-7 and TRBJ2-7; D is ambiguous. Being an ORF, TRBV6-7 has a function that is uncertain. The CDR3 runs to 12 residues. Trimming cost V 7 bases and J 6 bases, with 13 bases left between them. CDR3 residues: CASMRFPGEQYF. Written as DNA, the CDR3 is TGTGCCAGCATGAGATTCCCGGGCGAGCAGTACTTC.

The V and J genes are TRBV6-5 and TRBJ1-2; 7 nucleotides align to TRBD1. V lost 4 bases to trimming and J lost 8 bases; unmatched junction nucleotides: 10. CDR1 and CDR2 (germline): MNHEY, SVGAGI. The CDR3 is 14 residues long. The CDR3 here is CASSSDRIAGGYTF. The CDR3 nucleotides read TGTGCCAGCAGTTCGGACAGGATTGCCGGGGGCTACACCTTC.

Points on this clone: A read error may account for a junction end that differs from germline. V and J are TRBV5-1 and TRBJ2-6; TRBD1 might be the D (5 bases). The CDR3 sequence is 15 residues long. Germline values: CDR1 SGHRS, CDR2 YFSETQ. As DNA, the CDR3 is TGCGCCAGCAGTTTGGACATCTCTGGGGCCAACGTCCTGACTTTC. This gives the protein CASSLDISGANVLTF.

The chain joins TRBV29-1 to TRBJ2-4; 7 bases are shared with TRBD2. J gave up 6 bases and V 3 bases, and 2 bases lay outside the gene matches. There are 12 residues in the CDR3. Germline CDR1 reads SQVTM; CDR2 reads ANQGSEA. In DNA form, the CDR3 reads TGCAGCGTTGACGGGGGGAGAAACATTCAGTACTTC. Its protein is CSVDGGRNIQYF.

V gene TRBV19 combines with J gene TRBJ1-1; D uncertain. Germline-derived CDR1 and CDR2 are LNHDA and SQIVND (reference sequence). Trimming took 5 bases from V and 0 from J, leaving 16 bases between them. The CDR3 covers 16 residues. CDR3 region: CASSQVEIPMNTEAFF. DNA for the CDR3: TGTGCCAGTAGTCAGGTAGAGATACCTATGAACACTGAAGCTTTCTTT.

V usage is TRBV5-8 and J usage is TRBJ1-3; weak D call: TRBD1 (6 bases). Germline-derived CDR1 and CDR2 are SGHTS and YDEGEE. The CDR3 extends over 16 amino acids. V lost 1 base and J 1 base, leaving 12 bases between the germline ends. Written as DNA, the CDR3 is TGTGCCAGCAGCTTGATCCAGGGGATATCTGGAAACACCATATATTTT. Its translation is CASSLIQGISGNTIYF. The full variable domain, its missing parts supplied by reference TRBV5-8 and TRBJ1-3, is EAGVTQSPTHLIKTRGQQATLRCSPISGHTSVYWYQQALGLGLQFLLWYDEGEERNRGNFPPRFSGRQFPNYSSELNVNALELEDSALYLCASSLIQGISGNTIYFGEGSWLTVV.

This clone appeared a single time. This chain joins TRBV5-1 and TRBJ2-7, with D perhaps TRBD2 (5 bases). This CDR3 spans 16 amino acids. Germline CDR1 reads SGHRS; CDR2 reads YFSETQ. The V end was cut by 1 base, the J end by 4 bases, with 18 bases between. The CDR3 nucleotides are TGCGCCAGCAGCTTGATATGGGCAGCGGCCCGTTACGAGCAGTACTTC. Its protein is CASSLIWAAARYEQYF.

The chain links TRBV4-1 to TRBJ1-4; D is uncertain. With 1 base removed from V and 8 bases from J, the gap between germline ends came to 14 bases. Germline CDR1 and CDR2: MGHRA and YSYEKL. The CDR3 contains 15 residues. CDR3 region: CASSQAGGGREKLFF. CDR3 sequence (DNA): TGCGCCAGCAGCCAAGCAGGCGGCGGGCGGGAAAAACTGTTTTTT.